This TCR beta chain was found in a study of monozygotic twins with inflammatory bowel disease. Study-wide results and limits: Healthy co-twins exceeded IBD patients in TCRbeta diversity as measured by inverse Simpson.

Each CDR3 protein gets one entry in TCRdb, which reprocessed the 5' RACE reads and gives no DNA. This table lists about 300,000 distinct CDR3 sequences. As to this clonotype: What it recognizes is unknown.

The CDR3 has 14 residues. CDR1 DFQATT and CDR2 SNEGSKA come from the germline V gene (reference sequence). The rearrangement links TRBV20-1 to TRBJ1-5; TCRdb picks TRBD1, but there is no DNA to check that call. The sequence was obtained from a human donor with ulcerative colitis or Crohn's disease, or a healthy co-twin of an affected twin (not recorded which). What was sequenced was blood. The CDR3 here is CSASGGIGNQPQHF.